The 15 T cell receptor beta chains below were found in one sample sequenced in a study of T cell repertoires in cytomegalovirus infection. Their antigens are not known. TCRdb fed the reads into MiXCR, producing one record per CDR3 protein. The table includes 44,000 or so distinct CDR3 sequences, 20% to 25% detected once. Here the sequenced sample was CD8+ T cells from cultured PBMCs, taken from culture after CMV antigen stimulation. The source is a human donor in good health (CMV status not recorded). Some clones in this sample may be carry-over from other donors' samples.

This chain links TRBV6-5 with TRBJ1-6, with 7 bases fitting TRBD1. The germline gives CDR1 MNHEY, CDR2 SVGAGI. The length of the CDR3 is 14 residues. The V gene end was trimmed by 5 bases and the J gene end by 6 bases; junction bases not matched to a gene: 4. The CDR3 nucleotides read TGTGCCAGCAGTGAAACAGGGGCTAATTCACCCCTCCACTTT. Residues: CASSETGANSPLHF.

The genes are TRBV18 and TRBJ2-1, with D possibly being TRBD2 (5 bases). Trimming stripped 3 bases from V and 7 bases from J, with 19 bases between. Per germline, CDR1 KGHSH and CDR2 LQKENI. There are 16 residues in the CDR3. The CDR3 sequence is CASSPWEPRGYNEQFF. For the CDR3, the DNA is TGTGCCAGCTCACCGTGGGAGCCACGAGGGTATAATGAGCAGTTCTTC.

Written as DNA, the CDR3 is TGTGCCAGCAGCGCGGGACAGAGAGCATTCTACGAGCAGTACTTC. The encoded protein is CASSAGQRAFYEQYF. This chain connects TRBV7-8 to TRBJ2-7, with TRBD1 as a possible D gene (7 bases). There are 15 residues in the CDR3. V was shortened by 5 bases and J by 3 bases, with 17 bases between the two germline ends. Germline assignment: CDR1 SGHVS and CDR2 FQNEAQ.

The genes are TRBV9 and TRBJ1-2; tentatively, D is TRBD1 (5 bases). Trimming removed 0 bases at V and 3 bases at J, with 15 bases between. The length of the CDR3 is 16 residues. Germline V gene data show CDR1 as SGDLS and CDR2 as YYNGEE. In DNA, the CDR3 is TGTGCCAGCAGCGTAGCCTTAGCCGGGACGGACTATGGCTACACCTTC. As protein: CASSVALAGTDYGYTF.

V is TRBV5-1 and J is TRBJ2-1; perhaps TRBD2 as D (6 bases). Germline CDR1 SGHRS, CDR2 YFSETQ. The V end lost 1 base, the J end lost 6 bases, and 14 bases lay between the germline ends. The CDR3 is made up of 15 amino acids. The CDR3 region is CASSLSLATINEQFF. In DNA form, the CDR3 reads TGCGCCAGCAGCTTGAGCCTAGCGACGATCAATGAGCAGTTCTTC.

This clonotype came up a few times. V usage is TRBV11-1 and J usage is TRBJ2-7; no clear D gene. The CDR3 is 14 residues long. Germline lookup yields CDR1 SGHAT and CDR2 FQDESV (reference sequence). Trimming left V 5 bases short and J 5 bases short, with 16 bases between. CDR3 in amino acids: CASSPRAPKDEQYF. In DNA form, the CDR3 reads TGTGCCAGCAGCCCACGGGCCCCGAAGGACGAGCAGTACTTC. The variable domain in full, completed from reference TRBV11-1 and TRBJ2-7, reads EAEVAQSPRYKITEKSQAVAFWCDPISGHATLYWYRQILGQGPELLVQFQDESVVDDSQLPKDRFSAERLKGVDSTLKIQPAELGDSAMYLCASSPRAPKDEQYFGPGTRLTVT.

The rearrangement links TRBV5-6 to TRBJ2-1; no firm D call. The V gene lost 1 base and the J gene lost 0 bases, with 8 bases spanning the gap. The CDR3 loop spans 15 amino acids. The germline gives CDR1 SGHDT, CDR2 YYEEEE. CDR3 bases: TGTGCCAGCAGCTTGAACCCGAGCTCCTACAATGAGCAGTTCTTC. As protein: CASSLNPSSYNEQFF.

The V and J genes are TRBV7-8 and TRBJ1-1, with 10 nucleotides matching TRBD1. This CDR3 has 15 amino acids. V was clipped by 10 bases and J by 5 bases; unmatched bases: 13. CDR1 and CDR2 (germline): SGHVS, FQNEAQ. CDR3 DNA sequence: TGTGCCACCTACCGGGACAGGGGTAGGGGAACTGAAGCTTTCTTT. Its protein product is CATYRDRGRGTEAFF. The full variable domain, completed using reference TRBV7-8 and TRBJ1-1, is GAGVSQSPRYKVAKRGQDVALRCDPISGHVSLFWYQQALGQGPEFLTYFQNEAQLDKSGLPSDRFFAERPEGSVSTLKIQRTQQEDSAVYLCATYRDRGRGTEAFFGQGTRLTVV.

The table lists this clonotype with a few counts. This may come from a read error, since a much larger clone is one base off. The CDR3 DNA reads TGTGCCAGCAGTTCGGGACAGGTGTACACCGGGGAGCTGTTTTTT. Its translation is CASSSGQVYTGELFF. The rearrangement links TRBV2 to TRBJ2-2; 8 nucleotides align to TRBD1. V lost 5 bases and J lost 3; bases outside the gene matches: 5. The CDR3 spans 15 residues. CDR1 is SNHLY, CDR2 FYNNEI, per germline.

A few counts support this clonotype. The chain has TRBV6-4 and TRBJ2-3; unclear D gene. The CDR3 totals 14 residues. Trimming shortened V by 0 bases and J by 6 bases, and 10 bases separated the two germline ends. CDR1 is MRHNA and CDR2 is SNTAGT in the germline V gene. The CDR3 nucleotides are TGTGCCAGCAGTGACTCGAAGAGGCCGGATACGCAGTATTTT. This gives the protein CASSDSKRPDTQYF.

Only a few counts were recorded for this clonotype. This sequence joins TRBV5-5 and TRBJ2-7; the D gene is possibly TRBD1 (5 bases). Looked up from germline, CDR1 is SGHKS and CDR2 is YYEKEE (reference sequence). V lost 0 bases to trimming and J lost 1 base, with 11 bases between them. The CDR3 runs to 15 residues. CDR3 in amino acids: CASSLGYRGSYEQYF. DNA of the CDR3: TGTGCCAGCAGCTTGGGTTATAGGGGTTCCTACGAGCAGTACTTC.

This clonotype was detected only a few times. The rearrangement joins TRBV19 to TRBJ1-1; 9 bases align to TRBD1. This CDR3 has 14 residues. CDR1 and CDR2 from the germline V gene are LNHDA and SQIVND (reference sequence). V lost 5 bases, J lost 4 bases, and 5 bases stayed unmatched. This CDR3 is CASSLQGAVTEAFF. The CDR3 coding sequence is TGTGCCAGTAGTTTACAGGGGGCGGTCACTGAAGCTTTCTTT. Full variable domain (outside the CDR3, taken from reference TRBV19 and TRBJ1-1): DGGITQSPKYLFRKEGQNVTLSCEQNLNHDAMYWYRQDPGQGLRLIYYSQIVNDFQKGDIAEGYSVSREKKESFPLTVTSAQKNPTAFYLCASSLQGAVTEAFFGQGTRLTVV.

This clonotype was seen a handful of times. This chain uses TRBV7-3 with TRBJ2-6, with D perhaps TRBD1 (5 bases). The CDR3 loop spans 15 amino acids. V was shortened by 5 bases and J by 2 bases, with 10 bases between the two germline ends. Looked up from germline, CDR1 is SGHTA and CDR2 is FQGTGA. CDR3 loop: CASSPTVAGANVLTF. In nucleotides, the CDR3 is TGTGCCAGCAGCCCGACAGTTGCTGGGGCCAACGTCCTGACTTTC. The whole variable domain, remainder taken from reference TRBV7-3 and TRBJ2-6, is GAGVSQTPSNKVTEKGKYVELRCDPISGHTALYWYRQSLGQGPEFLIYFQGTGAADDSGLPNDRFFAVRPEGSVSTLKIQRTERGDSAVYLCASSPTVAGANVLTFGAGSRLTVL.

CDR3 DNA: TGTGCCAGCAGCTTAGACGAGAGGGGGCGACGGGAGACCCAGTACTTC. The encoded protein is CASSLDERGRRETQYF. The chain uses TRBV7-8 and TRBJ2-5; 7 nucleotides align to TRBD1. Germline CDR1 and CDR2: SGHVS and FQNEAQ. J was trimmed by 5 bases and V by 1 base; bases with no gene match: 10. This CDR3 comprises 16 residues. The variable domain in full, with the rest retrieved from reference TRBV7-8 and TRBJ2-5, is GAGVSQSPRYKVAKRGQDVALRCDPISGHVSLFWYQQALGQGPEFLTYFQNEAQLDKSGLPSDRFFAERPEGSVSTLKIQRTQQEDSAVYLCASSLDERGRRETQYFGPGTRLLVL.

This clonotype was found a few times. The DNA for the CDR3 is TGCAGTGCTAGAGTTGCAGGCTTGAGCTATGGCTACACCTTC. Residues: CSARVAGLSYGYTF. The rearrangement links TRBV20-1 to TRBJ1-2; no clear D gene. This CDR3 comprises 14 residues. V was trimmed by 1 base and J by 4 bases, leaving 13 bases between them. CDR1 is DFQATT and CDR2 is SNEGSKA in the germline V gene (reference sequence).